The 18 T cell receptor beta chains presented below share a single source sample, sequenced in a study of T cells in Graves' hyperthyroidism and ophthalmopathy (dated by TCRdb to the late 2010s). Receptors were amplified or captured by multiplex PCR. The run used an Illumina HiSeq 2000. TCR beta CDR3 regions were amplified from RNA transcripts. A first-round RT-PCR of the TCR CDR3 used the HTBI primer set with the Qiagen OneStep RT-PCR kit. TCRdb handled the public reads itself, with Q25 trimming in fastp and clone calling in MiXCR, and kept productive beta chains. Under each unique CDR3 protein, matching rows form one entry showing the most common genes and DNA. The sample has about 480,000 distinct CDR3 sequences on record, roughly a quarter of them singletons. The top ten clonotypes cover about 10% of the sample. Sequencing was carried out using blood. Receptor source: a woman in her twenties or thirties with Graves' ophthalmopathy.

This clonotype was counted ten times or more. The V call is TRBV18, the J call TRBJ2-5, with D perhaps TRBD1 (5 bases). Germline CDR1 KGHSH, CDR2 LQKENI. The CDR3 spans 14 residues. V was cut by 3 bases and J by 5 bases, with 13 bases left in between. The CDR3 bases are TGTGCCAGCTCACCGACAGCCGGCTGGGAGACCCAGTACTTC. This gives the protein CASSPTAGWETQYF.

This clonotype has ten or more counts. The V call is TRBV5-1, the J call TRBJ1-2, with no clear D. Trimming pared 0 bases from V and 3 bases from J, leaving 9 bases between. CDR3 length: 14 amino acids. Germline assignment: CDR1 SGHRS and CDR2 YFSETQ. The CDR3 DNA sequence: TGCGCCAGCAGCTTGGAAGCAGCGTACTATGGCTACACCTTC. It codes for CASSLEAAYYGYTF.

V gene TRBV6-1 combines with J gene TRBJ1-1; possible D gene TRBD1, 5 bases. CDR3 length equals 14 residues. V lost 8 bases and J 0 bases, leaving 13 bases between the germline ends. Germline V gene data show CDR1 as MNHNS and CDR2 as SASEGT. The CDR3 sequence is CASASPGLNTEAFF. CDR3 nucleotides: TGTGCCAGCGCTTCCCCAGGGTTGAACACTGAAGCTTTCTTT.

This clonotype was recorded a few times. The CDR3 DNA sequence: TGTGCCAGCAGTTACCGCCGGGACAGGGAAACCTACGAGCAGTACTTC. Translation: CASSYRRDRETYEQYF. The rearrangement links TRBV6-2 or TRBV6-3 to TRBJ2-7; TRBD1 matches 9 bases. The CDR3 length is 16 residues. The germline gives CDR1 MNHEY, CDR2 SVGEGT. J lost 2 bases, V lost 2 bases, and 7 bases had no gene match.

This clonotype was picked up many times. The chain uses TRBV5-1 and TRBJ1-1, with a possible D match to TRBD1 (6 bases). The CDR3 is 16 amino acids. In germline, CDR1 is SGHRS, CDR2 YFSETQ. V was cut by 4 bases and J by 4 bases, with 20 bases left in between. In DNA, the CDR3 is TGCGCCAGCAGCCCCCGGCTAACAGGGTTAGGCACTGAAGCTTTCTTT. Protein product: CASSPRLTGLGTEAFF.

This clonotype was recorded many times. The rearrangement links TRBV11-3 to TRBJ2-2; D possibly corresponds to TRBD2 (6 bases). This CDR3 has 13 amino acids. The germline gives CDR1 SGHNT, CDR2 YENEEA. V lost 6 bases, J lost 6 bases, and 11 bases lay in between. The CDR3 reads CASRAGGSGELFF. The CDR3 nucleotides are TGTGCCAGCAGGGCCGGAGGGTCCGGGGAGCTGTTTTTT.

There are a few counts of this clonotype. The chain carries TRBV6-5 and TRBJ2-5, with TRBD2 matching over 16 bases. Trimming at V came to 3 bases and at J to 1 base, leaving 5 bases not matched to a gene. There are 18 residues in the CDR3. Germline CDR1 reads MNHEY; CDR2 reads SVGAGI. The CDR3 sequence is CASSYGTSGRGFQETQYF. Written as DNA, the CDR3 is TGTGCCAGCAGTTATGGGACTAGCGGGAGGGGATTCCAAGAGACCCAGTACTTC.

The table lists this clonotype with many counts. This chain joins TRBV6-2 or TRBV6-3 and TRBJ2-7, with D maybe TRBD1 (6 bases). Germline values: CDR1 MNHEY, CDR2 SVGEGT. V was cut by 6 bases and J by 2 bases, with 20 bases left in between. The CDR3 has 16 residues. The CDR3 is CASSWERQAVTYEQYF. The CDR3 DNA is TGTGCCAGCAGCTGGGAACGACAGGCGGTAACCTACGAGCAGTACTTC.

At least ten counts were recorded for this clonotype. The J gene is TRBJ2-2, the V gene TRBV30, with TRBD2 as a possible D gene (5 bases). The CDR3 sequence is 12 residues long. V lost 2 bases and J lost 5, with 6 bases in between. Per germline, CDR1 GTSNPN and CDR2 SVGIG (reference sequence). In DNA form, the CDR3 reads TGTGCCTGGAGTCAGCGGACCGGGGAGCTGTTTTTT. It yields the protein CAWSQRTGELFF.

This clonotype was counted between two and nine times. The rearrangement joins TRBV5-1 to TRBJ2-7; TRBD2 matches at 12 bases. This CDR3 is built from 16 residues. The ends lost 0 bases at V and 3 bases at J; junction bases unmatched: 4. From germline, CDR1 is SGHRS and CDR2 YFSETQ. DNA for the CDR3: TGCGCCAGCAGCTTGGCCAAGACTAGCGGGAGCTACGAGCAGTACTTC. Its translation: CASSLAKTSGSYEQYF.

The table lists this clonotype with a few counts. The gene calls are TRBV25-1 and TRBJ1-1, with 11 bases identical to TRBD1. Germline values: CDR1 MGHDK, CDR2 SYGVNS. Trimming cost V 6 bases and J 4 bases; bases outside gene matches: 10. CDR3 size: 16 residues. The CDR3 sequence is CASRLGTGGRGTEAFF. The CDR3 nucleotides read TGTGCCAGCAGGCTCGGGACAGGGGGACGGGGCACTGAAGCTTTCTTT.

Ten or more counts support this clonotype. The chain couples TRBV4-3 to TRBJ1-5; no definite D call. The V gene's germline CDR1 is LGHNA and CDR2 YSLEER. The CDR3 covers 14 residues. Trimming took 1 base from V and 7 from J, leaving 11 bases between them. This CDR3 is CASSQVRGRQPQHF. The CDR3 nucleotides are TGCGCCAGCAGCCAAGTTCGGGGAAGGCAGCCCCAGCATTTT.

This clonotype has only a few counts. A much larger clonotype is one base distant, so this may be a read error. The conserved phenylalanine or tryptophan is not found at the CDR3 terminus, so this likely reflects a read error. The J gene is TRBJ1-5, the V gene TRBV6-5; D not certain. CDR1 and CDR2 (germline): MNHEY, SVGAGI. The CDR3 extends over 15 amino acids. V lost 4 bases and J 0 bases, leaving 10 bases between the germline ends. The CDR3 DNA reads as TGTGCCAGCAGTTCGACGGAATATAGCAATCAGCCCCAGCATCTT. Translation gives CASSSTEYSNQPQHL.

A note on this clonotype: A much larger clone differs by one base, so this may be a read error. The chain recombines TRBV28 with TRBJ1-1, with TRBD1 matching over 12 bases. Germline lookup yields CDR1 MDHEN and CDR2 SYDVKM. This CDR3 is 16 amino acids long. V gave up 11 bases and J gave up 5 bases; unmatched junction bases: 15. The CDR3 reads CAVLPGQGAVGTEAFF. The CDR3 DNA reads TGTGCCGTACTACCGGGACAGGGGGCGGTGGGGACTGAAGCTTTCTTT. Full variable domain (remainder filled in from reference TRBV28 and TRBJ1-1): DVKVTQSSRYLVKRTGEKVFLECVQDMDHENMFWYRQDPGLGLRLIYFSYDVKMKEKGDIPEGYSVSREKKERFSLILESASTNQTSMYLCAVLPGQGAVGTEAFFGQGTRLTVV.

This clonotype was counted at least ten times. V usage is TRBV9 and J usage is TRBJ1-1; D is uncertain. The length of the CDR3 is 14 residues. The V gene lost 0 bases and the J gene lost 0 bases, with 6 bases spanning the gap. Germline assignment: CDR1 SGDLS and CDR2 YYNGEE. The CDR3 is CASSVEDMNTEAFF. CDR3 DNA: TGTGCCAGCAGCGTAGAGGATATGAACACTGAAGCTTTCTTT. The variable domain in full, with the rest retrieved from reference TRBV9 and TRBJ1-1, is DSGVTQTPKHLITATGQRVTLRCSPRSGDLSVYWYQQSLDQGLQFLIQYYNGEERAKGNILERFSAQQFPDLHSELNLSSLELGDSALYFCASSVEDMNTEAFFGQGTRLTVV.

This clonotype has more than one count but fewer than ten. J is TRBJ1-2 and V is TRBV6-2 or TRBV6-3; TRBD1 agrees at 10 bases. Trimming cost V 0 bases and J 4 bases; bases outside gene matches: 11. This CDR3 has 18 amino acids. CDR1 and CDR2 from the germline V gene are MNHEY and SVGEGT. CDR3 region: CASSYSGTGASWGYGYTF. The CDR3 DNA reads TGTGCCAGCAGTTACTCCGGGACAGGGGCGTCCTGGGGCTATGGCTACACCTTC.

This clonotype was detected ten times or more. The chain couples TRBV12-3 or TRBV12-4 to TRBJ1-2, with 7 bases that match TRBD1. The CDR3 totals 13 residues. V trimming: 6 bases; J trimming: 8 bases; junction bases outside the gene matches: 9. The CDR3 sequence: CASRSDRVDGYTF. DNA for the CDR3: TGTGCCAGCAGGTCCGACAGGGTGGACGGCTACACCTTC.

V is TRBV7-3 and J is TRBJ1-1; D possibly corresponds to TRBD1 (5 bases). Germline V gives CDR1 SGHTA, CDR2 FQGTGA. The CDR3 sequence is 14 residues long. Trimming took off 8 bases at V and 3 bases at J, with 16 bases between the two ends. The CDR3 is CASHPRLGDTEAFF. The CDR3 DNA follows: TGTGCCAGCCATCCTCGGCTAGGGGACACTGAAGCTTTCTTT.